This T cell receptor (beta chain) comes out of a study of T cell repertoires in cytomegalovirus infection. Across the whole study: Peptides in the study included HLA-C-restricted and HLA-B-restricted CMV epitopes. Both a matching HLA type and CMV infection were indicated by public TCR beta signatures.

TCRdb recomputed calls from the reads with MiXCR, one row per CDR3 protein. The table lists about 740,000 distinct CDR3 sequences, 30% to 40% of them singletons. The CDR3 has 17 residues. The V gene's germline CDR1 is SNHLY and CDR2 FYNNEI. V lost 2 bases to trimming and J lost 0 bases, with 16 bases between them. General observations from the study: The study identified carriers of CMV plus the relevant HLA from cumulative public TCR beta family frequency. Clonotype analysis showed dominance of the ex vivo response by HLA-C-restricted CMV-specific TCR beta clonotypes.

This clonotype was counted a few times. As yet, its antigen is unknown. This chain connects TRBV2 to TRBJ1-2; no reliable D call. The source material was cultured PBMCs, sampled from culture after CMV antigen stimulation. This clonotype was sampled from a human donor in good health (CMV status not recorded). Some clones in this sample may be carry-over from other donors' samples. DNA of the CDR3: TGTGCCAGCAGTGAATTGGTTACAGAAGTCGCTAACTATGGCTACACCTTC. This sequence encodes CASSELVTEVANYGYTF.